This T cell receptor (beta chain) derives from a study of blood T cell repertoires in COVID-19. The wider study: Researchers got acute and convalescent COVID-19 samples from the United States, Italy and Spain. Sample material is recorded as cDNA or gDNA derived from T cells, B-cell-depleted T cells, or PBMCs.

Per the original methods: The authors estimated nucleated cell counts from reference gene primer amplification. Sequencing was performed with immunoSEQ multiplex PCR; in TCRdb, only in-frame clones are kept and a portion is missing. V and J calls and clone size are those listed in that table; D and trimming were worked out from the DNA. The sample lists roughly 120,000 clones, 85% to 90% occurring once. The ends lost 2 bases at V and 5 bases at J; junction bases unmatched: 4. Germline V gene sequence: CDR1 SGHAT, CDR2 FQNNGV. The CDR3 extends over 14 amino acids. The Seattle patients joined while their infection was active and were tracked longitudinally afterward.

This receptor was obtained from a woman in her fifties or sixties with COVID-19, enrolled during active disease. The sample taken for sequencing was peripheral blood. The V and J genes are TRBV11-2 and TRBJ2-3, with TRBD2 matching 7 bases. The chain's CDR3 is CASSLRGVRDTQYF. For the CDR3, the DNA is TGTGCCAGCAGCTTACGGGGGGTAAGAGATACGCAGTATTTT.